This T cell receptor beta chain came from a study of cytomegalovirus exposure and HLA in healthy donors. Study details: Researchers previously reported finding roughly 120 million unique TCR beta sequences from approximately 190 million T cells.

In its sample, this clone was seen once. This CDR3 has 21 residues. V was clipped by 7 bases and J by 0 bases; unmatched bases: 18. The V gene's germline CDR1 is ENHRY and CDR2 SYGVKD. Amplification used 60 Vbeta primers and 13 Jbeta primers. Produced via immunoSEQ multiplex PCR; TCRdb's table is partial and in-frame only. The top ten hold approximately 8.2% of the sample, which has around 120,000 clones, about 73% seen once. The sequence was obtained from a woman aged 40 to 50 in good health and CMV-seropositive. J is TRBJ2-3 and V is TRBV10-3; 14 bases align to TRBD2. The sequenced sample was PBMCs. The CDR3 DNA is TGTGCCATCACCCCAAGTACCGGGACTAGCGGGGGCCTAGATAGCACAGATACGCAGTATTTT. Amino acids: CAITPSTGTSGGLDSTDTQYF.